This T cell receptor (beta chain) was observed in a study of human T cells and chemical hapten exposure. Across the whole study: TCR yield per sample varied, mainly due to pooled library volumes.

Overall study findings and caveats: DPC sensitization left the count of TCRs above 1 in 1000 unchanged.

Under the authors' procedure: Individual samples carried between roughly 23,224 and 690,600 TCRs, with roughly 95,000 as the median. Each CDR3 protein gets one entry after TCRdb re-called the RACE reads with MiXCR. The authors' filters were not applied to this entry. The repertoire holds some 110,000 distinct CDR3 sequences, with roughly an eighth as singletons. This clonotype has at least ten counts. What it recognizes is unknown. Time point indicated: pre-sensitization, week 0. As to treatment: therapeutic diphenylcyclopropenone sensitization with weekly scalp DPC. Unfractionated whole blood was the source from which total RNA was extracted. CDR3 length equals 14 residues. The germline V gene encodes CDR1 MDHEN and CDR2 SYDVKM. The V gene lost 4 bases and the J gene lost 7 bases, with 13 bases spanning the gap.

The sample here was whole blood, taken in connection with sensitization to the hapten diphenylcyclopropenone (DPC). The chain couples TRBV28 to TRBJ2-2; D gene unclear. The source of this sequence is a woman in her forties or fifties with alopecia areata. Some clones in this sample may be carry-over from other donors' samples. The CDR3 DNA sequence: TGTGCCAGCAGTTACCCCCCCCTCTACGGGGAGCTGTTTTTT. Amino acid sequence: CASSYPPLYGELFF.